The rows below give T cell receptor beta chains drawn from one sample of a study of post-analysis software for immune sequencing data. TCRdb re-analysed the PCR reads in MiXCR, keeping a single row per CDR3 protein. The sample has fewer than 850,000 distinct CDR3 sequences; 30% are singletons. The sequenced material came from blood. These receptors all stem from a girl between 10 and 17 years old with multiple sclerosis. CDR3s include the opening cysteine and the closing phenylalanine or tryptophan.

TRBV4-1,CASSLEDASNQPQHF
TRBV7-2,CASSSWGGEAFF
TRBV7-9,CASSLETGKDTDTQYF
TRBV12-3/TRBV12-4,CASSLPGGSSNQPQHF
TRBV11-3,CASSRVEPTIRGTQYF
TRBV7-2,CASSGRGVSYNEQYF
TRBV6-6,CASNPGWLAKSTDTQYF
TRBV6-1,CASTKMGAEAFF
TRBV3-1,CASSLRQGDNSPLHF
TRBV24-1,CATSDLAGGETQYF
TRBV7-2,CASITQTGGSGTDTQYF
TRBV4-3,CASSQDRLGGLKTQYF
TRBV10-2,CATLGGGLRAAQYF
TRBV12-3/TRBV12-4,CASSCRGTADTQYF
TRBV15,CATSKGGSNQPQHF
TRBV20-1,CSARGLSGSPGEQYF
TRBV9,CASGRGGISEQFF
TRBV6-2/TRBV6-3,CASSSILGDTQYF
TRBV13,CASSLRRAGGYNEQFF
TRBV20-1,CSARRTGCYEQYF
TRBV20-1,CSASTGVGEKLFF
TRBV12-3/TRBV12-4,CASILGGRGNTDTQYF
TRBV5-1,CASSLGGGSNYGYTF
TRBV20-1,CSASIAGGYTGELFF
TRBV7-2,CASSLSTERGQPQHF
TRBV7-9,CASSLRPGVTNEQFF
TRBV24-1,CATSDRSEAAGPQHF
TRBV12-3/TRBV12-4,CASSPVLRGFTEAFF
TRBV5-1,CASSWGDRGFTGANVLTF
TRBV4-3,CASSPSISGRGPGELFF
TRBV5-1,CASSAQLAAWFF
TRBV7-9,CASSFIQRDIQYF
TRBV28,CASSINRTPYF
TRBV10-3,CAIKPVEGLSTVEQFF
TRBV27,CASSFTPYHLTGEDQKLFF
TRBV29-1,CSAEIRDGYTF
TRBV20-1,CSVTPGADPYEQYF
TRBV10-3,CAISRDSSSYEQYF
TRBV7-2,CASSFLGYEQYF
TRBV20-1,CSAWDSPRETQYF
TRBV7-9,CASSGLAGGPVYEQYF
TRBV29-1,CSVGGTGSYEQYF
TRBV6-6,CASSYVEEQYF
TRBV6-6,CASSYSATNEKLFF
TRBV2,CASSEALQGLGTEAFF
TRBV3-1,CASSQIPGQGYYGYTF
TRBV7-2,CASSSRLAGAYNEQFF
TRBV7-9,CASSSLAGRGETQYF
TRBV12-3/TRBV12-4,CASSSSSTHPDTQYF
TRBV6-1,CASKEGRPNGYGYTF
TRBV15,CATSRDMRAEQFF
TRBV2,CASRERDRTYAQETQYF
TRBV29-1,CSVERLSFEQFF